Shown below are 13 T cell receptor beta chains from a single sample sequenced in a study of CD8+CD57+ T cells in acquired aplastic anemia. Genomic DNA provided the template from which TCR beta VDJ and CDR3 profiles were obtained. One entry per CDR3 protein results from TCRdb running MiXCR on the reads. The table includes 190,000 or so distinct CDR3 sequences, under 65% detected once. What was sequenced was sorted CD4+, CD8+, or CD8+CD57+ T cells (not recorded which) from PBMCs. The receptors originated from a human donor in good health.

This sequence joins TRBV11-3 and TRBJ2-1; perhaps TRBD2 as D (5 bases). Trimming removed 2 bases from V and 9 bases from J, with 23 bases in between. There are 17 residues in the CDR3. From germline, CDR1 is SGHNT and CDR2 YENEEA. Written as DNA, the CDR3 is TGTGCCAGCAGCTTACGGACGACTATCGAGCTTATCAGTGAGCAGTTCTTC. This gives the protein CASSLRTTIELISEQFF.

This clonotype was found once. V gene TRBV10-3 combines with J gene TRBJ1-4; a possible D gene is TRBD1 (5 bases). The CDR3 is 15 amino acids. Germline V gene sequence: CDR1 ENHRY, CDR2 SYGVKD. Trimming took 3 bases from V and 0 from J, leaving 8 bases between them. The CDR3 here is CAISDRDATNEKLFF. The DNA of the CDR3 is TGTGCCATCAGTGACAGGGATGCAACTAATGAAAAACTGTTTTTT.

The rearrangement links TRBV19 to TRBJ1-1, with 9 bases fitting TRBD1. CDR3 length equals 14 residues. CDR1 and CDR2 from the germline V gene are LNHDA and SQIVND (reference sequence). Trimming took 3 bases from V and 4 from J; bases not matched to a gene: 3. For the CDR3, the DNA is TGTGCCAGTAGTATTGGGACAGGGAGCACTGAAGCTTTCTTT. Amino acids: CASSIGTGSTEAFF.

This clonotype has at least ten counts. The V gene is TRBV14, the J gene TRBJ1-6, with 9 bases aligning to TRBD1. CDR1 SGHDN and CDR2 FVKESK come from the germline V gene. The CDR3 spans 13 residues. Trimming removed 10 bases from V and 7 bases from J; junction bases left unmatched: 5. As DNA, the CDR3 is TGTGCCACTTCCGGGACAGGGAATTCACCCCTCCACTTT. It translates to CATSGTGNSPLHF. The full variable domain, with the rest looked up from reference TRBV14 and TRBJ1-6, is EAGVTQFPSHSVIEKGQTVTLRCDPISGHDNLYWYRRVMGKEIKFLLHFVKESKQDESGMPNNRFLAERTGGTYSTLKVQPAELEDSGVYFCATSGTGNSPLHFGNGTRLTVT.

This clonotype was counted many times. V gene TRBV20-1 combines with J gene TRBJ2-1; 14 bases match TRBD2. CDR3 length: 14 residues. Trimming at V came to 3 bases and at J to 9 bases, leaving 4 bases not matched to a gene. The germline V gene encodes CDR1 DFQATT and CDR2 SNEGSKA (reference sequence). The CDR3 DNA reads TGCAGTGCTAGGGGGACTAGCGGGAGTGGTGAGCAGTTCTTC. Translating gives CSARGTSGSGEQFF.

J is TRBJ2-7 and V is TRBV7-9; either TRBD1 or TRBD2 may supply D (5 bases each). Germline CDR1 SEHNR, CDR2 FQNEAQ (reference sequence). CDR3 length: 14 amino acids. The ends were cut back, 3 bases at V and 2 bases at J, with 11 bases in the middle. CDR3 bases: TGTGCCAGCAGCTTTGGGGGTGGCCCCTACGAGCAGTACTTC. It translates to CASSFGGGPYEQYF.

This clonotype was recorded only once. The chain joins TRBV2 to TRBJ2-7, with no clear D. Deletions cut 8 bases from V and 3 bases from J, with 14 bases between. The length of the CDR3 is 13 residues. CDR1 and CDR2 from the germline V gene are SNHLY and FYNNEI. CDR3 coding DNA: TGTGCCAGCCGTCAACTCTTGGTCTACGAGCAGTACTTC. It translates to CASRQLLVYEQYF.

This clonotype came up a few times. V and J are TRBV7-8 and TRBJ2-7; D gene uncertain. The ends were cut back, 0 bases at V and 7 bases at J, with 7 bases in the middle. This CDR3 is 12 amino acids long. Germline V gene data show CDR1 as SGHVS and CDR2 as FQNEAQ. The CDR3 sequence: CASSLAIGEQYF. CDR3 nucleotide sequence: TGTGCCAGCAGCTTAGCCATCGGGGAGCAGTACTTC.

This clonotype occurred many times. The gene calls are TRBV9 and TRBJ2-5; maybe TRBD1 (6 bases). Per germline, CDR1 SGDLS and CDR2 YYNGEE. Trimming pared 3 bases from V and 0 bases from J, leaving 15 bases between. The CDR3 is made up of 16 amino acids. The CDR3 DNA reads as TGTGCCAGCAGCGGAGGGGTGACAGGAGACCAAGAGACCCAGTACTTC. This codes for CASSGGVTGDQETQYF.

This clonotype occurred many times. This sequence joins TRBV5-8 and TRBJ1-6; no definite D call. Looked up from germline, CDR1 is SGHTS and CDR2 is YDEGEE. This CDR3 comprises 18 residues. V dropped 3 bases and J dropped 5 bases, with 21 bases sitting between them. The CDR3 coding sequence is TGTGCCAGCAGCTGGGGAGGGCTATCGCGCTCGGATAATTCACCCCTCCACTTT. It yields the protein CASSWGGLSRSDNSPLHF.

This clonotype was found a few times. The chain is built from TRBV27 and TRBJ2-1, with 8 bases lining up with TRBD2. This CDR3 is 16 amino acids long. Per germline, CDR1 MNHEY and CDR2 SMNVEV (reference sequence). The ends lost 4 bases at V and 3 bases at J; junction bases unmatched: 8. The CDR3 sequence is CASSSRSGGLYNEQFF. The CDR3 DNA reads as TGTGCCAGCAGTTCTCGAAGCGGGGGCCTCTACAATGAGCAGTTCTTC.

The genes are TRBV7-7 and TRBJ2-3, with 7 bases fitting TRBD2. Germline CDR1 SSHAT, CDR2 FNYEAQ (reference sequence). This CDR3 region has 14 residues. The CDR3 reads CARGLAAVQDTQYF. The CDR3 nucleotides are TGTGCTAGAGGCCTAGCGGCCGTTCAAGATACGCAGTATTTT. The full variable domain, completed using reference TRBV7-7 and TRBJ2-3, is GAGVSQSPRYKVTKRGQDVTLRCDPISSHATLYWYQQALGQGPEFLTYFNYEAQPDKSGLPSDRFSAERPEGSISTLTIQRTEQRDSAMYRCARGLAAVQDTQYFGPGTRLTVL.

This clonotype was counted only a few times. This chain uses TRBV29-1 with TRBJ1-2; 8 bases match TRBD1. The CDR3 is made up of 15 amino acids. V lost 0 bases and J lost 4; bases outside the gene matches: 7. CDR1 and CDR2 from the germline V gene are SQVTM and ANQGSEA. The CDR3 DNA sequence: TGCAGCGTTGAAGACGATCAGGGGGCGCGCTATGGCTACACCTTC. This sequence encodes CSVEDDQGARYGYTF.